Listed here are 5 T cell receptor beta chains from one sample, sequenced in a study of cytomegalovirus exposure and HLA in healthy donors. The PCR made use of 60 Vbeta and 13 Jbeta primers. Here immunoSEQ multiplex PCR was the method, and the copy in TCRdb shows in-frame clones only, minus some. In the table there are about 160,000 clones, 75% to 90% of which are singletons. Material: PBMCs. The receptors stem from a human donor in good health.

This sequence joins TRBV6-6 and TRBJ2-1; TRBD1 aligns across 10 bases. Losses at the gene ends were 2 bases for V and 10 bases for J; bases not matched to a gene: 11. This CDR3 region has 16 residues. Germline loops: CDR1 MNHNY, CDR2 SVGAGI (reference sequence). This CDR3 is CASSYTDRGPQGEQFF. Here the CDR3 DNA reads TGTGCCAGCAGTTACACTGACAGGGGGCCTCAGGGGGAGCAGTTCTTC.

CDR3 amino acids: CASSLERTGPNTEAFF. The DNA for the CDR3 is TGCGCCAGCAGCTTGGAGAGGACAGGCCCAAACACTGAAGCTTTCTTT. The V and J genes are TRBV5-1 and TRBJ1-1, with 7 bases fitting TRBD1. V lost 0 bases and J lost 2; bases outside the gene matches: 7. This CDR3 comprises 16 residues. Germline values: CDR1 SGHRS, CDR2 YFSETQ. Looking up the rest from reference TRBV5-1 and TRBJ1-1 gives the full variable domain: KAGVTQTPRYLIKTRGQQVTLSCSPISGHRSVSWYQQTPGQGLQFLFEYFSETQRNKGNFPGRFSGRQFSNSRSEMNVSTLELGDSALYLCASSLERTGPNTEAFFGQGTRLTVV.

V and J are TRBV10-1 and TRBJ1-6; D gene ambiguous. Germline values: CDR1 WNHNN, CDR2 SYGVQD (reference sequence). The CDR3 is 19 amino acids. The V gene lost 0 bases and the J gene lost 0 bases, with 15 bases spanning the gap. The CDR3 DNA is TGCGCCAGCAGTGAGTCGACTCTAAAGAGGAGCTCCTATAATTCACCCCTCCACTTT. This encodes CASSESTLKRSSYNSPLHF.

The chain carries TRBV5-4 and TRBJ2-6, with TRBD1 as a possible D gene (5 bases). The CDR3 is 15 amino acids. Trimming removed 4 bases from V and 4 bases from J, with 12 bases in between. Germline V gene lookup returns CDR1 SGHNT and CDR2 YYREEE (reference sequence). CDR3 region: CASSPRVMGANVLTF. CDR3 DNA: TGTGCCAGCAGCCCCAGGGTGATGGGGGCCAACGTCCTGACTTTC.

This clone was detected a few times. The rearrangement uses TRBV11-3 and TRBJ2-5; D might be TRBD1 (6 bases). The ends were cut back, 5 bases at V and 3 bases at J, with 16 bases in the middle. Germline V lookup: CDR1 SGHNT, CDR2 YENEEA. The CDR3 runs 15 residues. The CDR3 DNA follows: TGTGCCAGCAGCGGGGCAGGGGTTTTCGAAGAGACCCAGTACTTC. It translates to CASSGAGVFEETQYF.